Below, one TCR beta chain is given with its context. This clonotype was seen ten or more times. There is no known antigen for this receptor. The record has no base qualities; no much larger clone is one base away. The CDR3 holds 13 amino acids from the cysteine to the phenylalanine. Only CDR3 DNA is held: 39 bases, read in frame from base 1. Based on the germline V gene, the CDR1 and CDR2 sequences are SGHDN and FVKESK. The trim is 4 bases for V and 5 bases for J, with a gap of 11 bases between the germline ends. TCRdb lists the instrument as Illumina HiSeq 1500. TCRdb's own reprocessing of the public reads used fastp at Q25 and MiXCR and kept productive beta chains. Rows merge per CDR3 protein into single entries with the most common DNA and genes. The table for this sample lists 200,000 to 300,000 distinct CDR3 sequences; about 12% of them were counted only once. 1.5% to 2% of the sample rests with the top ten.

The entry originates in a study of T cell repertoires in cytomegalovirus infection (dated by TCRdb to between 2018 and 2021). About the investigation overall: Because public TCR beta signatures pointed to carriage of CMV infection together with the matching HLA type, the HLA type of each donor mattered for the analysis.

General findings and caveats noted by the study authors: In the ex vivo response, HLA-C-restricted CMV-specific TCR beta clonotypes were dominant, and in two of eight donors the single most frequent clonotype came from this HLA-C-restricted group. Cumulative frequency of public TCR beta family members discriminated carriers of CMV infection plus the relevant HLA type in this cohort and an independent approximately 340-donor cohort.

The sample was PBMCs. The sequence is built from TRBV14 and TRBJ2-5, with the D gene not clear enough to name. The source is a human donor in good health (CMV status not recorded). Some clones in this sample may be carry-over from other donors' samples. The CDR3 here reads CASSPPSWETQYF. At the DNA level, the sequence is TGTGCCAGCAGCCCGCCCTCGTGGGAGACCCAGTACTTC.